This record concerns one TCR beta chain sequence. Its target is unknown. This entry belongs to a study of identical twins. Findings and caveats of the study: Some out-of-frame alpha sequences were shared by twins, and these showed excess low generation probability. Abundant beta clonotypes from cord blood had fewer insertions, unlike memory repertoires, which showed none.

Germline CDR1 and CDR2: MGHRA and YSYEKL. V was clipped by 7 bases and J by 3 bases, with 31 bases between them. The length of the CDR3 is 20 residues. Only healthy Caucasians were included as donors. Template switching added a universal primer site; cDNA carried unique molecular identifiers. TCRdb re-called the 5' RACE reads with MiXCR, one entry per CDR3 protein. The data hold around 500,000 distinct CDR3 sequences, with over 12% observed a single time. This same sample was also taken into another study, of yellow fever vaccine responses in identical twins.

This TCR came from a woman in her late teens or twenties in good health. Sequenced sample: CD4+ T cells sorted from blood. This sequence joins TRBV4-1 and TRBJ2-1; D not certain. The CDR3: CASKDLLNANRALNYNEQFF. CDR3 coding DNA: TGCGCCAGCAAGGACCTGCTAAATGCCAACCGGGCCCTAAACTACAATGAGCAGTTCTTC.